This T cell receptor beta chain was retrieved from a study of cytomegalovirus exposure and HLA in healthy donors. Comments on this clone: The antigen remains unidentified.

Trimming shortened V by 3 bases and J by 4 bases, and 7 bases separated the two germline ends. CDR1 and CDR2 (germline): LNHDA, SQIVND (reference sequence). This CDR3 has 13 amino acids. Amplification used 60 Vbeta primers and 13 Jbeta primers. Profiled with immunoSEQ multiplex PCR; TCRdb holds only in-frame clones, not every one. The top ten hold more than 12% of the sample, which has 150,000 to 200,000 clones, 75% to 80% seen once. Study findings and constraints: HLA alleles were associated with 17,000 or so TCR beta sequences in a later analysis at 0.05 false discovery rate. By a later analysis, the bulk of CMV-associated TCR beta chains appeared HLA-restricted. There was a cluster of highly shared sequence variants that was likely a sequencing artifact. Among TCR sequences, most were rare, though some public TCRs appeared in many donors.

Sequencing input: PBMCs. J is TRBJ2-1 and V is TRBV19, with D hard to call. The source of this sequence is a middle-aged man in good health and CMV-seropositive. CDR3 DNA sequence: TGTGCCAGTAGTATGGCAGAATACAATGAGCAGTTCTTC. Translation gives CASSMAEYNEQFF. Filled out from reference TRBV19 and TRBJ2-1, the complete variable domain reads DGGITQSPKYLFRKEGQNVTLSCEQNLNHDAMYWYRQDPGQGLRLIYYSQIVNDFQKGDIAEGYSVSREKKESFPLTVTSAQKNPTAFYLCASSMAEYNEQFFGPGTRLTVL.